The entry that follows covers one TCR beta chain sequence. What it recognizes is unknown. This sample stems from a study of T cell responses to AZD1222 COVID-19 vaccine. The study's findings and limits: Possibly, clonal diversity was underestimated; donors were largely white British and included more females. Spike-wide vaccine-associated CD4 TCRs dominated at 160-218 and 743-854. Sampled repertoires all dated from after the peak T cell response.

Deletions cut 0 bases from V and 0 bases from J, with 5 bases between. Germline loops: CDR1 MNHEY, CDR2 SVGAGI. The CDR3 has 15 residues. Libraries were prepared by immunoSEQ multiplex PCR; TCRdb keeps only in-frame clonotypes and omits some of them. The sample carries more than 100,000 clones, around 92% recorded once. The TCR comes from an adult who received the AZD1222 COVID-19 vaccine. The chain is built from TRBV6-5 and TRBJ1-4, with D unresolved. The specimen was peripheral blood, collected 28 days after the second AZD1222 dose. CDR3 loop: CASSYSGATNEKLFF. In DNA form, the CDR3 reads TGTGCCAGCAGTTACTCAGGTGCAACTAATGAAAAACTGTTTTTT.